These 2 T cell receptor beta chains share one sample of origin, sequenced in a study of neurological immune-mediated disorders (dated by TCRdb to between 2018 and 2020). The receptor library was made with 5' RACE. Sequencer: Illumina HiSeq 2500. The raw public reads went through TCRdb reprocessing: fastp at Q25, MiXCR clone calling, in-frame beta chains kept. Identical CDR3 protein sequences are pooled into one entry, listed with their most common genes and DNA. Present in this sample are some 48,000 distinct CDR3 sequences, around 13% of which were seen just once. The ten biggest clones cover less than 5.5% of the sample. The time point label on this specimen signifies: longitudinal time-point 2. Sequencing used PBMCs. These receptor sequences come from a male donor with HTLV-1-associated myelopathy (HAM/TSP).

This clonotype has ten or more counts. This rearrangement joins TRBV7-2 to TRBJ1-1; 11 positions match TRBD1. V lost 5 bases, J lost 8 bases, and 7 bases stayed unmatched. CDR3 length equals 14 residues. Germline loops: CDR1 SGHTA, CDR2 FQGNSA. For the CDR3, the DNA is TGTGCCAGCAGCGTCAGGACAGGGGGCATAGAAGCTTTCTTT. This gives the protein CASSVRTGGIEAFF.

The table lists this clonotype with many counts. The chain couples TRBV15 to TRBJ1-2; no clear D gene. Germline loops: CDR1 LNHNV, CDR2 YYDKDF (reference sequence). The CDR3 spans 15 residues. The V and J ends lost 3 bases and 0 bases respectively, with 11 bases between them. CDR3 sequence reads: CATSRGSGANYGYTF. The CDR3 DNA sequence: TGTGCCACCAGCAGGGGGTCGGGAGCTAACTATGGCTACACCTTC.